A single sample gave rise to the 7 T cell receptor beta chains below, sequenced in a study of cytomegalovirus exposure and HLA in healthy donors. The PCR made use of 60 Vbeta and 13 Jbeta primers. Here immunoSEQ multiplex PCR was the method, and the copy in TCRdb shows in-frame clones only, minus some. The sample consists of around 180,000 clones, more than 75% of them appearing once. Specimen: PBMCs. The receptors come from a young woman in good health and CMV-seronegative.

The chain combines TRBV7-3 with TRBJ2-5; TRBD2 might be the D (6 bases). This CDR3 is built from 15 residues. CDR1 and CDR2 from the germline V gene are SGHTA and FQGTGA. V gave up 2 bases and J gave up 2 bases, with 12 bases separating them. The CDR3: CASSLSRDLQETQYF. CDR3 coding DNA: TGTGCCAGCAGCTTATCCCGGGACTTACAAGAGACCCAGTACTTC. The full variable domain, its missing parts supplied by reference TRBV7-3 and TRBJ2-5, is GAGVSQTPSNKVTEKGKYVELRCDPISGHTALYWYRQSLGQGPEFLIYFQGTGAADDSGLPNDRFFAVRPEGSVSTLKIQRTERGDSAVYLCASSLSRDLQETQYFGPGTRLLVL.

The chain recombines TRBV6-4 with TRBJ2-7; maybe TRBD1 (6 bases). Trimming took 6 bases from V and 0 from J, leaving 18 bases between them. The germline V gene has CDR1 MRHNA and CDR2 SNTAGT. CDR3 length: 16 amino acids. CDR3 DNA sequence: TGTGCCAGCAGGCCCCTGGGACACAGACTCTCCTACGAGCAGTACTTC. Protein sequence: CASRPLGHRLSYEQYF.

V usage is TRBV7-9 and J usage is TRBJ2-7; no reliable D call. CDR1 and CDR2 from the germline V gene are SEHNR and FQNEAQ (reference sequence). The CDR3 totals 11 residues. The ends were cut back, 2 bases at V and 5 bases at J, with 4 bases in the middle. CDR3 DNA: TGTGCCAGCAGCTTAACAAACGAGCAGTACTTC. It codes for CASSLTNEQYF.

DNA for the CDR3: TGTGCCAGCACCCTTGTGGGCCTAGCCGAGCAGTACTTC. Encoded protein: CASTLVGLAEQYF. The chain links TRBV7-9 to TRBJ2-7, with D tentatively TRBD2 (5 bases). Germline assignment: CDR1 SEHNR and CDR2 FQNEAQ (reference sequence). Trimming pared 7 bases from V and 6 bases from J, leaving 16 bases between. The CDR3 has 13 residues.

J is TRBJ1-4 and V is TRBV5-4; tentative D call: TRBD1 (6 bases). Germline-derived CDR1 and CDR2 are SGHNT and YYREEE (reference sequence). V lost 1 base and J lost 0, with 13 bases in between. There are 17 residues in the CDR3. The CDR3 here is CASSLRQVYATNEKLFF. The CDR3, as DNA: TGTGCCAGCAGCTTGAGACAGGTCTACGCAACTAATGAAAAACTGTTTTTT. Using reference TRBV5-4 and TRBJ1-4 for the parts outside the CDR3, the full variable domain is ETGVTQSPTHLIKTRGQQVTLRCSSQSGHNTVSWYQQALGQGPQFIFQYYREEENGRGNFPPRFSGLQFPNYSSELNVNALELDDSALYLCASSLRQVYATNEKLFFGSGTQLSVL.

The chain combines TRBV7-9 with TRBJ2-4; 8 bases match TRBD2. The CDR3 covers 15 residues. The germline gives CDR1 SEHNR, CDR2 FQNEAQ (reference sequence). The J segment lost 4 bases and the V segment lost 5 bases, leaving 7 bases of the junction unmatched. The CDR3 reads CASSVIERGKNIQYF. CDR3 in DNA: TGTGCCAGCAGCGTAATTGAGCGGGGGAAAAACATTCAGTACTTC.

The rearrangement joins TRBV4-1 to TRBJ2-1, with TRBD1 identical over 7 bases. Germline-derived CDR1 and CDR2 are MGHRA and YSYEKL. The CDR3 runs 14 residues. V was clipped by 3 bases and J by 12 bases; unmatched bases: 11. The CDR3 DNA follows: TGCGCCAGCAGCCAGCGGACAGGCGATTTCGGGCAGTTCTTC. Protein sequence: CASSQRTGDFGQFF.